The source of this T cell receptor beta chain is a study of blood T cell repertoires in COVID-19. The data were produced by immunoSEQ multiplex PCR, yet TCRdb's version contains in-frame clones alone and is incomplete. The data show approximately 140,000 clones, about nine tenths seen once. This CDR3 spans 16 amino acids. The germline V gene has CDR1 SGHNT and CDR2 YENEEA. With 0 bases clipped from V and 5 bases from J, the junction kept 8 bases outside the gene matches. Source material: peripheral blood. V gene TRBV11-3 combines with J gene TRBJ2-3, with 7 bases fitting TRBD2. This clonotype was obtained from a human donor with COVID-19, enrolled during active disease. The donor label of this sample is uncertain. The CDR3: CASSLDGAGSGDTQYF. The DNA for the CDR3 is TGTGCCAGCAGCTTAGATGGAGCGGGGAGCGGAGATACGCAGTATTTT.